This record covers a single T cell receptor (beta chain). The target antigen is unknown. The repertoire was sequenced with immunoSEQ multiplex PCR; TCRdb's copy has only in-frame clones and lacks some. Among more than 25,000 clones listed, around 86% were seen once. This entry is derived from a study of PD-1 blockade in classical Hodgkin lymphoma. Study-wide points: The authors excluded patients who started nivolumab under 1 year after ASCT. CD8+ TCR diversity did not rise significantly by C4D1, unlike CD4+.

Every single patient, without exception, relapsed after autologous stem cell transplantation, and brentuximab vedotin exposure varied. Magnetic negative selection purified CD4+ T cells from thawed PBMCs. Reported best responses ranged across complete response, partial response or progressive disease. Germline V gene data show CDR1 as MNHEY and CDR2 as SVGAGI. The CDR3 has 15 amino acids. Trimming left V 6 bases short and J 11 bases short, with 26 bases between. The receptor's source is a human donor with classical Hodgkin lymphoma. The input for sequencing was CD4+ T cells from blood, taken at baseline. This chain joins TRBV6-5 and TRBJ2-7; D assignment may be TRBD1 or TRBD2 (5 bases each). This CDR3 reads CASSQFRDGFNSKYF. CDR3 nucleotide sequence: TGTGCCAGCAGCCAGTTCCGGGACGGGTTCAATAGCAAGTACTTC.